What follows is one TCR beta chain and its context. Its specificity is unknown. The assay was carried out at the deep level. Libraries were prepared by immunoSEQ multiplex PCR; TCRdb keeps only in-frame clonotypes and omits some of them. The sample holds around 720,000 clones, approximately 73% seen once. This sample stems from a study of shared clonotypes between healthy human individuals. Study as a whole: Each donor's CD4 naive and CD4 memory cells filled three plates apiece, CD8 naive two, and CD8 memory one. Study observations and caveats: The sharing of 4% to 5.5% of naive CD4 clonotypes was seen across a handful of donors.

V gave up 0 bases and J gave up 5 bases, with 14 bases separating them. CDR3 length: 16 residues. Germline V gene sequence: CDR1 MGHRA, CDR2 YSYEKL. Naive CD4+ cells were CD45RA-selected; the remaining cells were memory. This clonotype was sampled from a woman in her 30s in good health. The chain joins TRBV4-1 to TRBJ1-5, with D possibly matching TRBD1 (6 bases). The sequenced sample consisted of memory CD4+ T cells sorted from blood. Subset specified: CD45RA-negative fraction. The CDR3, as DNA: TGCGCCAGCAGCCAAGATCGCGGGGGCTGGGATCAGCCCCAGCATTTT. Translating it yields CASSQDRGGWDQPQHF.